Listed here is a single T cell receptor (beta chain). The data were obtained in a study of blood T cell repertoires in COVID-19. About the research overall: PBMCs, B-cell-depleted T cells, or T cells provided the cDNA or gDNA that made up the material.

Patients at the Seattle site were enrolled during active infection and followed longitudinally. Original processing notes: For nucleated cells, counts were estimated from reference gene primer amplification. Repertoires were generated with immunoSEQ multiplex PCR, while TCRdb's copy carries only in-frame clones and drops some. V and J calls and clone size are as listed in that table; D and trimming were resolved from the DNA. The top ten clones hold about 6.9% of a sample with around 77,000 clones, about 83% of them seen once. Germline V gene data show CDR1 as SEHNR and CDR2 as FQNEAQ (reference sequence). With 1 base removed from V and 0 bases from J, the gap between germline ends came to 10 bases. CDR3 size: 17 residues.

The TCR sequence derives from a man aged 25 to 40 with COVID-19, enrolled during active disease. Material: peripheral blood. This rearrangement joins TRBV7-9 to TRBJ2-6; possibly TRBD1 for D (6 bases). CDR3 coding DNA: TGTGCCAGCAGCTTAGGACAGGCCATCTCTGGGGCCAACGTCCTGACTTTC. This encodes CASSLGQAISGANVLTF.